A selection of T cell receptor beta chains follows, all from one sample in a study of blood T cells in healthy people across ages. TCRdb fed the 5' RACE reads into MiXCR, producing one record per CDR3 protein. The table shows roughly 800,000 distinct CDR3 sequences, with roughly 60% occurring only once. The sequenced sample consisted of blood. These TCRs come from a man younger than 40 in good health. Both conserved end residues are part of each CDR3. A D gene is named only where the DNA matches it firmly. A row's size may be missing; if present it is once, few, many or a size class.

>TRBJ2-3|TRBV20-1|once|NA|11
TGCAGTGCTAGCCCCCAAGATACGCAGTATTTT
CSASPQDTQYF
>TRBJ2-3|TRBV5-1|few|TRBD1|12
TGCGCCAGCAGCTTGACAGGACAGGGGGAGTATTTT
CASSLTGQGEYF
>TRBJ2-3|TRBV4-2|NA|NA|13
TGTGCCAGCAGCCAAGATATAGATAATACGCAGTATTTT
CASSQDIDNTQYF
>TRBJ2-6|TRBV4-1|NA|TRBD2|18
TGCGCCAGCAGCCTAGCGGGATACAGTTACTCTGGGGCCAACGTCCTGACTTTC
CASSLAGYSYSGANVLTF
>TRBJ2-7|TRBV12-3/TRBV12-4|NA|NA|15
TGTGCCAGCAGCCCCCCTCCGGGACATAACTACGAGCAGTACTTC
CASSPPPGHNYEQYF
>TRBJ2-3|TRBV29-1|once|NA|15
TGCAACGTTCTATACCGGAGCCGTCCCACAGATACGCAGTATTTT
CNVLYRSRPTDTQYF
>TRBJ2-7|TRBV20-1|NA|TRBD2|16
TGCAGTGCTAGAGATATGGTGGGAGGGAGCTCCTACGAGCAGTACTTC
CSARDMVGGSSYEQYF
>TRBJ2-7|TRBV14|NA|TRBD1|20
TGTGCCAGCAGCCAAGAATGTAATGGACAGGGGGTCAATGGTTTCTACGAGCAGTACTTC
CASSQECNGQGVNGFYEQYF
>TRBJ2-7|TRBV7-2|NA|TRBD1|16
TGTGCCAGCAGTATTATTTTCGGACAGGGAGCCGCCGAGCAGTACTTC
CASSIIFGQGAAEQYF
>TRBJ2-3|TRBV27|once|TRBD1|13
TGTGCGGCCCGGACAGGGAGCACAGATACGCAGTATTTT
CAARTGSTDTQYF
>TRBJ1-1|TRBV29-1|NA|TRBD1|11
TGCAGCGTTGGGGACAGCACTGAAGCTTTCTTT
CSVGDSTEAFF
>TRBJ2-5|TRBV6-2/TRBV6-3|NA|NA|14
TGTGCCAGCAGTTACCCAACGGAGGGGGAGACCCAGTACTTC
CASSYPTEGETQYF
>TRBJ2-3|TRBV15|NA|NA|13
TGTGCCACCAGACGGACTCTCCTGGATACGCAGTATTTT
CATRRTLLDTQYF
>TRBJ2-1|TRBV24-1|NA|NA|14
TGTGCCACCTTCGACAGACACTCCTACAATGAGCAGTTCTTC
CATFDRHSYNEQFF
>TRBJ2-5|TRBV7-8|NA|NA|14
TGTGCCAGCAGCCCCCCACTCCTACAAGAGACCCAGTACTTC
CASSPPLLQETQYF
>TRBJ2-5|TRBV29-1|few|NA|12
TGCAGCGTTGATAGGTACCAAGAGACCCAGTACTTC
CSVDRYQETQYF
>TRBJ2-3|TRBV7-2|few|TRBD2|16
TGTGCCAGCAGGATGGGGACTAGCGGGAGCGAGGATACGCAGTATTTT
CASRMGTSGSEDTQYF
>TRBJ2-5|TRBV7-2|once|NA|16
TGTGCCAGCAGCGCCCGACCGGGGTTCGCACAAGAGACCCAGTACTTC
CASSARPGFAQETQYF
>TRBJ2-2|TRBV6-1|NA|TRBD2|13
TGTGCCAGCAGAAATAGCGGGAGGGGGGAGCTGTTTTTT
CASRNSGRGELFF
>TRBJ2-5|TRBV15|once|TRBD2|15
TGTGCCACCAGCAGAGATGGCGGGGGACAAGAGACCCAGTACTTC
CATSRDGGGQETQYF
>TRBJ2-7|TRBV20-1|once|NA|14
TGCAGTGCTAGAGATCCTACAGGGAACTACGAGCAGTACTTC
CSARDPTGNYEQYF
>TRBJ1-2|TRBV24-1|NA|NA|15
TGTGCCACCAGTGATCCGAAGGGACTTCGTGCCGGCTACACCTTC
CATSDPKGLRAGYTF